Detailed here is one T cell receptor beta chain. Its binding antigen is unknown. No much larger clonotype is one base removed from it; base qualities were not supplied. TCRbeta CDR3 regions were amplified from genomic DNA using the immunoSEQ Assay, a bias-controlled multiplex PCR. Turning to the authors' computational methods: The number of nucleated cells in each sample was estimated by amplification of reference gene primers within the assay. To quantify the absolute abundance of each unique TCRbeta CDR3 rearrangement, sequence reads were collapsed and filtered. Productive Simpson clonality was computed per sample as the square root of Simpson's diversity index over productive rearrangements. In TCRdb, the immuneACCESS table is reduced to in-frame sequences with V and J assigned. These tables do not hold every clone; where another copy was compared, an unresolved V gene accounts for under half, and the others remain unexplained. V, J and clone size reflect that table, while D and trimming were determined from the DNA. In this sample the table shows a few hundred thousand clones, roughly nine tenths of which occur a single time. The ten largest clones represent about 2% of the sample.

Each collaborating institution followed its own protocols to collect whole blood in K2EDTA tubes. For TCRbeta analysis, collaborators shipped samples as frozen whole blood, isolated PBMCs, or DNA extracted from either of those sample types. These data come from a study of blood T cell repertoires in COVID-19 (dated by TCRdb to the early 2020s). Background for the entire study: The collaborator samples originated in the United States, Italy and Spain and spanned the acute and convalescent phases of COVID-19. The prospective study material was composed of cDNA or gDNA derived from T cells, B-cell-depleted T cells, or PBMCs. The repertoires were made available in a free public database intended to serve as a resource for research on the immune response to SARS-CoV-2. Samples were obtained from the ongoing ImmuneRACE study (first 160 participants) and from 1,254 subjects provided by 6 global collaborators. Nearly every sample came with metadata listing a de-identified subject ID, COVID-19 status, age in years and sex. HLA class I and class II types, where available, came from metadata supplied by the sample provider rather than from assay-based typing. Subjects who had been exposed to COVID-19, were actively infected with it, or had recovered from it provided the deeply sampled blood TCRbeta repertoires that made up the dataset. Points the paper makes about the study in general: The quantity of clinical and demographic metadata differed by source and by participant and was supplied without curation.

CDR1 and CDR2, per the germline V gene, are SGHVS and FNYEAQ. The CDR3 holds 15 amino acids from the cysteine to the phenylalanine. The entry retains the CDR3 DNA only, 45 bases that are in frame from base 1. V is shortened by 3 bases, J by 5 bases, and the region joining them spans 14 bases. Sequenced input: peripheral blood. This sequence uses TRBV7-6 and TRBJ2-1; no D gene is confidently identified. This TCR was recovered from a young man with active or convalescent COVID-19. The DNA sequence is TGTGCCAGCAGCTTGTGGGCTAACAACAACAATGAGCAGTTCTTC. Translation gives CASSLWANNNNEQFF.